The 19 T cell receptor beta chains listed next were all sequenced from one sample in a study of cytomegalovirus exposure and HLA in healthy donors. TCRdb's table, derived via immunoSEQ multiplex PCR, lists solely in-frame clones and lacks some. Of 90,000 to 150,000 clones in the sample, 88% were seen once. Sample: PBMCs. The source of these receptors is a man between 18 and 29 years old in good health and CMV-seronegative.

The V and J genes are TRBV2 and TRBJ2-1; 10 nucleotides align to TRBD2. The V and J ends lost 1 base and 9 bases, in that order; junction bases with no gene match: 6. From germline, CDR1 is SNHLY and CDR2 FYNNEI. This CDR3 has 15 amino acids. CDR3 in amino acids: CASSEGASGRSEQFF. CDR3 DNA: TGTGCCAGCAGTGAAGGGGCTAGCGGGAGAAGTGAGCAGTTCTTC.

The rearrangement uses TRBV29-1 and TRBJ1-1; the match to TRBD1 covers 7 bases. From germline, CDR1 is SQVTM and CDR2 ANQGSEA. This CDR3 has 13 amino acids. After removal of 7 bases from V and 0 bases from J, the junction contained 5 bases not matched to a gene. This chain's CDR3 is CSARTGMNTEAFF. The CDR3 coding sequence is TGCAGCGCAAGGACAGGCATGAACACTGAAGCTTTCTTT.

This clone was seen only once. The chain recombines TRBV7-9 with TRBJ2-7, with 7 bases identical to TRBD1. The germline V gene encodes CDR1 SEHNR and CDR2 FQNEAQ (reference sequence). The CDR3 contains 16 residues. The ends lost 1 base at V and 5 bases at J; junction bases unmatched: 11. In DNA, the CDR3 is TGTGCCAGCAGCTTAGGGCCTGGTACAGGGGATAACGAGCAGTACTTC. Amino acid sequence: CASSLGPGTGDNEQYF.

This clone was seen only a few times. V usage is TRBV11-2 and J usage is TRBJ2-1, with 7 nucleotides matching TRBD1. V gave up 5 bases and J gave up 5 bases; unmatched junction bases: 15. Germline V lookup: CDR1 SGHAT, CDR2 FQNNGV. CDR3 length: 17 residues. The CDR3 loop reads CASSDSQGDATNNEQFF. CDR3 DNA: TGTGCCAGCAGCGATAGTCAGGGGGACGCTACAAACAATGAGCAGTTCTTC.

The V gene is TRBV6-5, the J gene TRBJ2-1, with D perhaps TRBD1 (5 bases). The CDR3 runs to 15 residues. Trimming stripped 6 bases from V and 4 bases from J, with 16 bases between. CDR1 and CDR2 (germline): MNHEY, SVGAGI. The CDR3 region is CASSKQGNTYNEQFF. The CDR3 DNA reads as TGTGCCAGCAGCAAGCAGGGAAATACTTACAATGAGCAGTTCTTC.

CDR3 sequence reads: CAWSYGLAGGTDTQYF. Here the CDR3 DNA reads TGTGCCTGGAGTTACGGGCTAGCGGGGGGGACAGATACGCAGTATTTT. The rearrangement joins TRBV30 to TRBJ2-3; 12 nucleotides line up with TRBD2. The CDR3 consists of 16 residues. CDR1 is GTSNPN, CDR2 SVGIG, per germline (reference sequence). The ends lost 2 bases at V and 3 bases at J; junction bases unmatched: 6.

The CDR3 loop is CASSLVFGRDANTGELFF. The DNA of the CDR3 is TGTGCCAGCAGCTTAGTTTTCGGGAGAGACGCGAACACCGGGGAGCTGTTTTTT. The J gene is TRBJ2-2, the V gene TRBV7-6, with D maybe TRBD2 (6 bases). This CDR3 is 18 amino acids long. Trimming removed 1 base from V and 0 bases from J, with 15 bases in between. Germline V gene lookup returns CDR1 SGHVS and CDR2 FNYEAQ. The whole variable domain, remainder taken from reference TRBV7-6 and TRBJ2-2, is GAGVSQSPRYKVTKRGQDVALRCDPISGHVSLYWYRQALGQGPEFLTYFNYEAQQDKSGLPNDRFSAERPEGSISTLTIQRTEQRDSAMYRCASSLVFGRDANTGELFFGEGSRLTVL.

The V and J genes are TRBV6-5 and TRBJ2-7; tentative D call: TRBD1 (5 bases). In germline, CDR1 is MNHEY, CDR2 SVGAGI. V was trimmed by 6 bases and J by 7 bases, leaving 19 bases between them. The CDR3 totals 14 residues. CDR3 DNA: TGTGCCAGCAGAGGAGACAGAGCTCGTTTGGAGCAGTACTTC. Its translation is CASRGDRARLEQYF.

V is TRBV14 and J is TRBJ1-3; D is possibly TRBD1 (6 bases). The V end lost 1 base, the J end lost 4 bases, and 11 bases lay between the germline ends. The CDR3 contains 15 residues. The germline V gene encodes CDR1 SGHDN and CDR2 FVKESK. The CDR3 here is CASSQGGGFGNTIYF. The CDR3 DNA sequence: TGTGCCAGCAGCCAAGGAGGGGGTTTCGGAAACACCATATATTTT.

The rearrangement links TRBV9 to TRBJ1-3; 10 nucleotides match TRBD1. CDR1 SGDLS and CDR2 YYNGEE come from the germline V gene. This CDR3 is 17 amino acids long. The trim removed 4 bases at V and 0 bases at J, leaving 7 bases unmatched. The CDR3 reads CASSPRDRGNSGNTIYF. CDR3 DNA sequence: TGTGCCAGCAGCCCGAGGGACAGGGGAAACTCTGGAAACACCATATATTTT.

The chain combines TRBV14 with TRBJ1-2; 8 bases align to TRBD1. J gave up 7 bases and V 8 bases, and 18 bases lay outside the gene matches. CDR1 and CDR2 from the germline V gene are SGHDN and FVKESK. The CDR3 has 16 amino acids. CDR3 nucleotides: TGTGCCAGCGCCGGGACAGGTCGCATGATTGCTTCTGGCTACACCTTC. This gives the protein CASAGTGRMIASGYTF. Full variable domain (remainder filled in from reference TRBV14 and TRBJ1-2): EAGVTQFPSHSVIEKGQTVTLRCDPISGHDNLYWYRRVMGKEIKFLLHFVKESKQDESGMPNNRFLAERTGGTYSTLKVQPAELEDSGVYFCASAGTGRMIASGYTFGSGTRLTVV.

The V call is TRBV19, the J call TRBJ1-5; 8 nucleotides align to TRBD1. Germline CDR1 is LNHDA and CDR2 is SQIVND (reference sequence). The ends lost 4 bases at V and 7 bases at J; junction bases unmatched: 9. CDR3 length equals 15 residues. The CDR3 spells CASSTIQGGGQPQHF. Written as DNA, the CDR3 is TGTGCCAGTAGTACGATACAGGGGGGAGGGCAGCCCCAGCATTTT.

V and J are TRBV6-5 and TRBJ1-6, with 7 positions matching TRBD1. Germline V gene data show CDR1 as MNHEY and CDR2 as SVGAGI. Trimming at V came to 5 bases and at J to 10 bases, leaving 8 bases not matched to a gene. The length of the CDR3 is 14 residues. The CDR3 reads CASSLQGERSPLHF. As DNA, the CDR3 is TGTGCCAGCAGTCTTCAGGGGGAAAGATCACCCCTCCACTTT.

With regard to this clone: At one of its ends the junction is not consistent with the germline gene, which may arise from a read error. CDR3 bases: TGCGCCAGCAGCTTGGACGGGGATAGCTATCAGCCCCAGCATTTT. This codes for CASSLDGDSYQPQHF. The chain couples TRBV5-1 to TRBJ1-5; D unclear. The germline V gene has CDR1 SGHRS and CDR2 YFSETQ. The CDR3 consists of 15 residues.

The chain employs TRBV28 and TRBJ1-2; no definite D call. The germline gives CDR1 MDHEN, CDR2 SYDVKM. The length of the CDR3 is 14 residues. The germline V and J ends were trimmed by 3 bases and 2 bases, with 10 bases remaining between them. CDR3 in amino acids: CASSLVGRNYGYTF. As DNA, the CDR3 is TGTGCCAGCAGTTTGGTGGGCAGAAACTATGGCTACACCTTC.

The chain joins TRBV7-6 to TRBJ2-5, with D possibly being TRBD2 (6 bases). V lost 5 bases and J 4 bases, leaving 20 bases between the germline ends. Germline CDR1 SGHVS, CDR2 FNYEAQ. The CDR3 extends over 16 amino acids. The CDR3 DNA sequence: TGTGCCAGCAGCCCTAGGGCAGTCAGGGAGGTAGAGACCCAGTACTTC. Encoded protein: CASSPRAVREVETQYF.

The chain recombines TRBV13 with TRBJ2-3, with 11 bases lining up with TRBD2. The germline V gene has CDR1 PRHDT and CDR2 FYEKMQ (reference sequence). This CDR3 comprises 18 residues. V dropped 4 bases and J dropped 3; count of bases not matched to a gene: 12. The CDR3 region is CASSSGLAEFKRTDTQYF. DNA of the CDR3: TGTGCCAGCAGCTCGGGACTAGCGGAATTCAAACGGACAGATACGCAGTATTTT.

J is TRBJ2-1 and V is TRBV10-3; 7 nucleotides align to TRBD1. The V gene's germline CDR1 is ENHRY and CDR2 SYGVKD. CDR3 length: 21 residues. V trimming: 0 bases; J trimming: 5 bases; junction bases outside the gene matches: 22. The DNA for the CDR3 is TGTGCCATCAGTGAGTCGGAGCTCACCCTAAAGACAGGGCCAAATGACAATGAGCAGTTCTTC. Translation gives CAISESELTLKTGPNDNEQFF.

The CDR3 coding sequence is TGCGCCAGCAGCTCACGACCCATGGACAGTCGCTCCTACGAGCAGTACTTC. Encoded protein: CASSSRPMDSRSYEQYF. The V call is TRBV5-1, the J call TRBJ2-7; D is possibly TRBD1 (6 bases). The CDR3 extends over 17 amino acids. Germline V gene lookup returns CDR1 SGHRS and CDR2 YFSETQ. The V gene lost 3 bases and the J gene lost 0 bases, with 19 bases spanning the gap.